This entry lists 24 T cell receptor beta chains sequenced from one sample in a study of cytomegalovirus exposure and HLA in healthy donors. Some clones are missing from TCRdb's copy, which holds only in-frame ones; the method was immunoSEQ multiplex PCR. Among roughly 170,000 clones, 65% to 85% were seen once, and the ten largest hold 2.5% to 3%. The sequencing sample was made of PBMCs. The receptors derive from a woman younger than 30 in good health and CMV-seropositive.

The genes are TRBV7-3 and TRBJ2-1; TRBD2 agrees at 7 bases. There are 13 residues in the CDR3. Germline V gene data show CDR1 as SGHTA and CDR2 as FQGTGA. V lost 5 bases, J lost 5 bases, and 3 bases stayed unmatched. CDR3 sequence reads: CASSPAGDNEQFF. DNA for the CDR3: TGTGCCAGCAGCCCCGCGGGAGACAATGAGCAGTTCTTC.

This clone was detected many times. V gene TRBV6-1 combines with J gene TRBJ2-3; 8 bases map to TRBD1. The CDR3 is 14 residues long. Trimming at V came to 4 bases and at J to 6 bases, leaving 6 bases not matched to a gene. The germline CDR1 and CDR2 sequences are MNHNS and SASEGT. The CDR3 DNA reads TGTGCCAGCAGTGTGCAGGGGGCAGGGGATACGCAGTATTTT. The encoded protein is CASSVQGAGDTQYF.

The CDR3 reads CASSPQDSFNEKLFF. In nucleotides, the CDR3 is TGTGCCAGCAGCCCCCAAGACAGCTTTAATGAAAAACTGTTTTTT. The chain employs TRBV7-9 and TRBJ1-4, with D perhaps matching TRBD1 (5 bases). The CDR3 is 15 amino acids. V gave up 5 bases and J gave up 4 bases, with 14 bases separating them. Germline CDR1 SEHNR, CDR2 FQNEAQ (reference sequence).

This clone was counted a few times. The chain carries TRBV19 and TRBJ2-7; 8 nucleotides match TRBD1. Germline CDR1 LNHDA, CDR2 SQIVND (reference sequence). This CDR3 is 14 amino acids long. The junction had 6 bases not matched to a gene; V was cut back by 5 bases and J by 3 bases. CDR3 sequence reads: CASSYGQGNYEQYF. For the CDR3, the DNA is TGTGCCAGTAGTTATGGACAGGGAAACTACGAGCAGTACTTC. Variable domain in full (rest from reference TRBV19 and TRBJ2-7): DGGITQSPKYLFRKEGQNVTLSCEQNLNHDAMYWYRQDPGQGLRLIYYSQIVNDFQKGDIAEGYSVSREKKESFPLTVTSAQKNPTAFYLCASSYGQGNYEQYFGPGTRLTVT.

The chain carries TRBV9 and TRBJ1-1; no reliable D call. Germline CDR1 SGDLS, CDR2 YYNGEE. V lost 0 bases, J lost 2 bases, and 8 bases lay in between. The length of the CDR3 is 14 residues. The CDR3 spells CASSVGSQNTEAFF. CDR3 in DNA: TGTGCCAGCAGCGTAGGAAGCCAAAACACTGAAGCTTTCTTT.

This chain joins TRBV19 and TRBJ1-1; TRBD1 aligns across 9 bases. The CDR3 extends over 15 amino acids. Germline CDR1 LNHDA, CDR2 SQIVND (reference sequence). The ends lost 3 bases at V and 5 bases at J; junction bases unmatched: 7. In nucleotides, the CDR3 is TGTGCCAGTAGTATGGACAGGGGTGAAAAAACTGAAGCTTTCTTT. This codes for CASSMDRGEKTEAFF. The variable domain in full, completed from reference TRBV19 and TRBJ1-1, reads DGGITQSPKYLFRKEGQNVTLSCEQNLNHDAMYWYRQDPGQGLRLIYYSQIVNDFQKGDIAEGYSVSREKKESFPLTVTSAQKNPTAFYLCASSMDRGEKTEAFFGQGTRLTVV.

The gene calls are TRBV6-4 and TRBJ1-6; no clear D gene. The germline CDR1 and CDR2 sequences are MRHNA and SNTAGT. V was cut by 6 bases and J by 3 bases, with 9 bases left in between. The CDR3 contains 14 residues. The CDR3: CASRETNYNSPLHF. In nucleotides, the CDR3 is TGTGCCAGCAGAGAGACAAACTATAATTCACCCCTCCACTTT.

The chain employs TRBV5-6 and TRBJ1-2; no firm D call. The germline V gene encodes CDR1 SGHDT and CDR2 YYEEEE. CDR3 length equals 16 residues. V dropped 0 bases and J dropped 2 bases, with 14 bases sitting between them. DNA for the CDR3: TGTGCCAGCAGCTTGGAGTTTAGGCGGTCAAACTATGGCTACACCTTC. Its translation is CASSLEFRRSNYGYTF.

The chain has TRBV4-1 and TRBJ1-6; the D is unclear. The CDR3 extends over 18 amino acids. Germline V gene lookup returns CDR1 MGHRA and CDR2 YSYEKL. Between the trimmed V and J ends, which lost 0 bases and 4 bases, there was a span of 16 bases. CDR3 DNA: TGCGCCAGCAGCCAAGAGGTTGAGCACCGAGGTTATAATTCACCCCTCCACTTT. Its protein is CASSQEVEHRGYNSPLHF.

CDR3 coding DNA: TGCGCCAGCAGCCAAGATAGTTCCGGGTTCAACACCGGGGAGCTGTTTTTT. Residues: CASSQDSSGFNTGELFF. The chain couples TRBV4-3 to TRBJ2-2, with D unclear. There are 17 residues in the CDR3. Germline values: CDR1 LGHNA, CDR2 YSLEER. V shed 0 bases and J shed 2 bases, with 13 bases lying between them.

The CDR3 region is CSVDARLAGLTDTQYF. The CDR3 region has the DNA TGCAGCGTTGATGCAAGGCTAGCGGGACTCACAGATACGCAGTATTTT. The chain combines TRBV29-1 with TRBJ2-3; 9 bases are shared with TRBD2. Trimming at V came to 3 bases and at J to 2 bases, leaving 9 bases not matched to a gene. The CDR3 length is 16 residues. Germline values: CDR1 SQVTM, CDR2 ANQGSEA.

The rearrangement joins TRBV5-1 to TRBJ2-7; 8 bases are a match to TRBD1. Per the germline V gene, CDR1 is SGHRS and CDR2 is YFSETQ. The CDR3 extends over 15 amino acids. The V segment lost 2 bases and the J segment 6 bases; nucleotides outside the gene matches: 10. The CDR3 is CASSFDRDRLPEQYF. The CDR3 DNA follows: TGCGCCAGCAGCTTTGACCGGGACAGGCTCCCCGAGCAGTACTTC.

The CDR3 here is CASSLGYREGYNEQFF. In DNA form, the CDR3 reads TGTGCCAGCAGCTTAGGCTACCGGGAGGGATACAATGAGCAGTTCTTC. The chain carries TRBV7-9 and TRBJ2-1; 8 bases agree with TRBD2. Trimming removed 1 base from V and 4 bases from J; junction bases left unmatched: 6. Germline V gives CDR1 SEHNR, CDR2 FQNEAQ (reference sequence). The length of the CDR3 is 16 residues.

In its sample, this clone was seen a few times. The V and J genes are TRBV6-5 and TRBJ2-7; weak D call: TRBD1 (5 bases). This CDR3 has 14 amino acids. Germline values: CDR1 MNHEY, CDR2 SVGAGI. V was clipped by 2 bases and J by 1 base, with 9 bases between them. In nucleotides, the CDR3 is TGTGCCAGCAGTTACGCGGACAAGTCCTACGAGCAGTACTTC. Its translation is CASSYADKSYEQYF.

V and J are TRBV5-1 and TRBJ1-1, with 8 bases identical to TRBD1. CDR1 is SGHRS and CDR2 is YFSETQ in the germline V gene. The junction had 11 bases not matched to a gene; V was cut back by 4 bases and J by 0 bases. The CDR3 has 17 amino acids. The CDR3 nucleotides read TGCGCCAGCAGCGTCTCCACCGGGACAGGAGTGAACACTGAAGCTTTCTTT. This encodes CASSVSTGTGVNTEAFF.

This clone appeared many times. The V gene is TRBV6-1, the J gene TRBJ2-2; 8 nucleotides align to TRBD1. V lost 8 bases and J lost 4; bases outside the gene matches: 9. The CDR3 is 15 amino acids. Looked up from germline, CDR1 is MNHNS and CDR2 is SASEGT. The DNA of the CDR3 is TGTGCCAGCCGGAAGGACAGGGATCTCACCGGGGAGCTGTTTTTT. This gives the protein CASRKDRDLTGELFF.

The rearrangement joins TRBV5-6 to TRBJ1-6, with D possibly being TRBD1 (5 bases). There are 15 residues in the CDR3. V was clipped by 3 bases and J by 5 bases, with 12 bases between them. Looked up from germline, CDR1 is SGHDT and CDR2 is YYEEEE. The CDR3 loop is CASSYLDTHNSPLHF. The CDR3 region has the DNA TGTGCCAGCAGCTATCTGGACACCCATAATTCACCCCTCCACTTT.

The chain combines TRBV7-9 with TRBJ1-2; the D is unclear. The CDR3 is 13 residues long. The V end was cut by 0 bases, the J end by 4 bases, with 6 bases between. Germline V gene data show CDR1 as SEHNR and CDR2 as FQNEAQ (reference sequence). CDR3 region: CASSLAEIYGYTF. The CDR3 region has the DNA TGTGCCAGCAGCTTAGCAGAGATCTATGGCTACACCTTC.

CDR3 sequence: CSATDRAEAFF. CDR3 DNA: TGCAGTGCTACCGACAGAGCTGAAGCTTTCTTT. The rearrangement uses TRBV20-1 and TRBJ1-1; a possible D gene is TRBD1 (5 bases). Germline V gene lookup returns CDR1 DFQATT and CDR2 SNEGSKA (reference sequence). The CDR3 length is 11 residues. Trimming left V 4 bases short and J 6 bases short, with 9 bases between.

The chain joins TRBV14 to TRBJ2-1; D remains ambiguous. Germline assignment: CDR1 SGHDN and CDR2 FVKESK. CDR3 length: 14 amino acids. The ends were cut back, 0 bases at V and 13 bases at J, with 16 bases in the middle. The CDR3 coding sequence is TGTGCCAGCAGCCAAGATCTTGGTGGAACAGTACAGTTCTTC. This translates into CASSQDLGGTVQFF.

A single count supports this clone. The chain recombines TRBV4-3 with TRBJ1-2; possible D gene TRBD1, 6 bases. This CDR3 comprises 16 residues. Germline loops: CDR1 LGHNA, CDR2 YSLEER. The ends were cut back, 1 base at V and 2 bases at J, with 14 bases in the middle. CDR3 DNA sequence: TGCGCCAGCAGCCAAGGTCTGGGACAAGAGAACTATGGCTACACCTTC. It yields the protein CASSQGLGQENYGYTF.

This clone was observed a single time. The chain couples TRBV6-5 to TRBJ2-1; 13 positions agree with TRBD2. CDR3 length: 15 residues. Germline V gene lookup returns CDR1 MNHEY and CDR2 SVGAGI. V lost 5 bases, J lost 6 bases, and 4 bases stayed unmatched. The CDR3 is CASSGGLAGSNEQFF. CDR3 DNA: TGTGCCAGCAGTGGGGGACTAGCGGGGAGCAATGAGCAGTTCTTC.

This clone was counted between two and nine times. V gene TRBV4-3 combines with J gene TRBJ1-3; D unclear. V was pared by 4 bases and J by 8 bases, with 12 bases between. Germline assignment: CDR1 LGHNA and CDR2 YSLEER. The CDR3 spans 13 residues. The CDR3 region is CASSRAPWDTIYF. CDR3 DNA sequence: TGCGCCAGCAGCCGGGCCCCTTGGGACACCATATATTTT.

This clone was detected a few times. This chain connects TRBV29-1 to TRBJ1-1, with 7 bases identical to TRBD1. Germline trimming cut 7 bases from V and 1 base from J; bases unmatched to any gene: 6. There are 13 residues in the CDR3. From germline, CDR1 is SQVTM and CDR2 ANQGSEA. CDR3 in amino acids: CSAAGQENTEAFF. The CDR3 nucleotides read TGCAGCGCCGCTGGACAGGAGAACACTGAAGCTTTCTTT. Full variable domain (outside the CDR3, taken from reference TRBV29-1 and TRBJ1-1): SAVISQKPSRDICQRGTSLTIQCQVDSQVTMMFWYRQQPGQSLTLIATANQGSEATYESGFVIDKFPISRPNLTFSTLTVSNMSPEDSSIYLCSAAGQENTEAFFGQGTRLTVV.